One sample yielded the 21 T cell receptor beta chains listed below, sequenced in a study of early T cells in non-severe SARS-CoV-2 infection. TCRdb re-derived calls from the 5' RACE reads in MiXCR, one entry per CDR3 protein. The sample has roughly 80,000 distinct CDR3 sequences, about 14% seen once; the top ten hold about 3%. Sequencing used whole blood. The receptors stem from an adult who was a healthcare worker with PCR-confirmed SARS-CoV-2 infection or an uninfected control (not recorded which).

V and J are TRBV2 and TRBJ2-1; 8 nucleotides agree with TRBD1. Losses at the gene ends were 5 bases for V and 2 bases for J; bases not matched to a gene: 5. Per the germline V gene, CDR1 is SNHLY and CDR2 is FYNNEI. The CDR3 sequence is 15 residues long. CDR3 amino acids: CASSFRGQTYNEQFF. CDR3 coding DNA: TGTGCCAGCAGTTTCAGGGGGCAGACCTACAATGAGCAGTTCTTC. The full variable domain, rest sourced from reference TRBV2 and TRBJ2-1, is EPEVTQTPSHQVTQMGQEVILRCVPISNHLYFYWYRQILGQKVEFLVSFYNNEISEKSEIFDDQFSVERPDGSNFTLKIRSTKLEDSAMYFCASSFRGQTYNEQFFGPGTRLTVL.

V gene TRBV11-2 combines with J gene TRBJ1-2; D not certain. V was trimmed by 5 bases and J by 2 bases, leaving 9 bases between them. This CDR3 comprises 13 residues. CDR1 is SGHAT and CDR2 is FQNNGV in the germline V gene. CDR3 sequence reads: CASSRSGNYGYTF. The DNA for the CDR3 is TGTGCCAGCAGCCGAAGTGGGAACTATGGCTACACCTTC.

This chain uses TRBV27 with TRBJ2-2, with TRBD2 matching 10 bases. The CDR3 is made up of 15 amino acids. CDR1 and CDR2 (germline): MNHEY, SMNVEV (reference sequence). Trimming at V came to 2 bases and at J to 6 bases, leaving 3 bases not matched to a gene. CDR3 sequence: CASSLSGRAPGELFF. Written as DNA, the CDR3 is TGTGCCAGCAGTTTAAGCGGGAGGGCCCCCGGGGAGCTGTTTTTT.

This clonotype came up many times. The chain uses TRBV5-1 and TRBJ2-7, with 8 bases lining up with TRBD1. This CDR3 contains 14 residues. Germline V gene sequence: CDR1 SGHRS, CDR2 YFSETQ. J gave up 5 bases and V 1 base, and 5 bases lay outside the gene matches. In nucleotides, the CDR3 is TGCGCCAGCAGCTTGCAGGACAGGGCCCACGAGCAGTACTTC. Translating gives CASSLQDRAHEQYF.

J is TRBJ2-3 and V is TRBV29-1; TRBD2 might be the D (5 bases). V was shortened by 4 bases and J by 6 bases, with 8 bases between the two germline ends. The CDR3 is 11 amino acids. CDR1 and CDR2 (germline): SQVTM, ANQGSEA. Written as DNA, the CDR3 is TGCAGCGTTGGCTCGGGGGATACGCAGTATTTT. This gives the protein CSVGSGDTQYF.

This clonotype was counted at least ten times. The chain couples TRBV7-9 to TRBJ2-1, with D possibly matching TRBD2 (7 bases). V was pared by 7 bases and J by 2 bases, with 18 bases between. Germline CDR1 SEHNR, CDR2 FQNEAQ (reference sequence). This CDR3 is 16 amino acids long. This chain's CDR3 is CASTLKGEGAYNEQFF. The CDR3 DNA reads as TGTGCCAGCACTCTAAAGGGGGAGGGCGCCTACAATGAGCAGTTCTTC.

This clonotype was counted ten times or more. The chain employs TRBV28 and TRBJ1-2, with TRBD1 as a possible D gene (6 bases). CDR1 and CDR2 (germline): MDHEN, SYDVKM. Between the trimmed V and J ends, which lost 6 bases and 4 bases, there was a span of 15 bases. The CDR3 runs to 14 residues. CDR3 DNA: TGTGCCAGCAGAAAACAGGGTGGCGTCTATGGCTACACCTTC. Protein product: CASRKQGGVYGYTF.

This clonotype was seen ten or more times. The CDR3 region is CASRPGGGYGYTF. The CDR3 DNA is TGTGCCAGCAGGCCAGGGGGCGGCTATGGCTACACCTTC. The genes are TRBV27 and TRBJ1-2; TRBD1 matches 8 bases. Germline trimming cut 6 bases from V and 4 bases from J; bases unmatched to any gene: 4. The germline V gene has CDR1 MNHEY and CDR2 SMNVEV (reference sequence). The CDR3 consists of 13 residues.

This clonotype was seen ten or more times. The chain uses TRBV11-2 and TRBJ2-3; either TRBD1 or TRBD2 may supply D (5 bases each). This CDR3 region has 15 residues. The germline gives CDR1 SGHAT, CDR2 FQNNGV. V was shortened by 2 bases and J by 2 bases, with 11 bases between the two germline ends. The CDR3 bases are TGTGCCAGCAGCTTATTTGGGGGTTCCACAGATACGCAGTATTTT. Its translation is CASSLFGGSTDTQYF.

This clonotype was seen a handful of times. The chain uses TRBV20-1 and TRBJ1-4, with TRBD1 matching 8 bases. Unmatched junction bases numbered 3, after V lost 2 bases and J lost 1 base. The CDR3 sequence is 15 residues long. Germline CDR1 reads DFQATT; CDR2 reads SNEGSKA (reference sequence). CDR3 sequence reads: CSARTTGGTNEKLFF. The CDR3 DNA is TGCAGTGCTAGAACAACAGGGGGAACTAATGAAAAACTGTTTTTT.

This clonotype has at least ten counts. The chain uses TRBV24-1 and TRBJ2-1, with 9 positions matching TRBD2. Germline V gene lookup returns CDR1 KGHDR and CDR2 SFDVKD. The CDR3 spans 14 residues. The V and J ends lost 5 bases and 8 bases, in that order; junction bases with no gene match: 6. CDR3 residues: CATSVAGVTDEQFF. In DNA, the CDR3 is TGTGCCACCAGTGTAGCGGGAGTAACGGATGAGCAGTTCTTC.

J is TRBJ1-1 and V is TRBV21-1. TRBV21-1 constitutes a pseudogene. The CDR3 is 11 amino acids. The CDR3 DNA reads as TGTGCCAGCAGCAAAGGGCGGATGACTTTCTTT. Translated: CASSKGRMTFF.

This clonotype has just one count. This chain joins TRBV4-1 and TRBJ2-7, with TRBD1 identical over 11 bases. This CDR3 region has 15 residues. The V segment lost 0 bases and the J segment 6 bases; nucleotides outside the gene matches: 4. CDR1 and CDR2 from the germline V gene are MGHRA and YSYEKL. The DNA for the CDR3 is TGCGCCAGCAGCCAAGATTGGACAGGGGGCTCCGAGCAGTACTTC. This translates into CASSQDWTGGSEQYF.

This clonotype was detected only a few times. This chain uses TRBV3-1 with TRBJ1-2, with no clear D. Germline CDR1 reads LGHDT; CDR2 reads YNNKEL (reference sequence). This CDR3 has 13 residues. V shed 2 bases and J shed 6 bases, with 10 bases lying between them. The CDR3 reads CASSQWVLNGYTF. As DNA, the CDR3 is TGTGCCAGCAGCCAATGGGTTTTGAATGGCTACACCTTC.

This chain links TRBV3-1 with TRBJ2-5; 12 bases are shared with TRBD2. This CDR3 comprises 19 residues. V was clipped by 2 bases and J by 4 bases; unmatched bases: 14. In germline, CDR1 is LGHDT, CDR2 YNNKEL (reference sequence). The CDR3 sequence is CASSQRGTSGGSRGETQYF. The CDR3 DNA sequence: TGTGCCAGCAGCCAACGTGGAACTAGCGGGGGGTCACGAGGAGAGACCCAGTACTTC.

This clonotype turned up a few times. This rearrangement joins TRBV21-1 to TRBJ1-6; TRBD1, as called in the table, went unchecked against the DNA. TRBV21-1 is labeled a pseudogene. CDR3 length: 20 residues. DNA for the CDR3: TGTGCCAGCAGAGGAGGGGAACCCGGGACAGGGAAATCTTTCAATTCACCCCTCCACTTT. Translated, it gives CASRGGEPGTGKSFNSPLHF.

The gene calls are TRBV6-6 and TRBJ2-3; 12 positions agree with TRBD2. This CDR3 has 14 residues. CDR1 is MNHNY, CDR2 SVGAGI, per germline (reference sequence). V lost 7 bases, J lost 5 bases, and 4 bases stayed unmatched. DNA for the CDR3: TGTGCCAGCACCCCGGGACTAGCGGGAGATACGCAGTATTTT. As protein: CASTPGLAGDTQYF.

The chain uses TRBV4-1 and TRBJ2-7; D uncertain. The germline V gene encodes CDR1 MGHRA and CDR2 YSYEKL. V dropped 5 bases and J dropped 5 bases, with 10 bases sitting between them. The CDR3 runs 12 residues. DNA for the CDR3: TGCGCCAGCAGCAAGGGTCGGAACGAGCAGTACTTC. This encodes CASSKGRNEQYF.

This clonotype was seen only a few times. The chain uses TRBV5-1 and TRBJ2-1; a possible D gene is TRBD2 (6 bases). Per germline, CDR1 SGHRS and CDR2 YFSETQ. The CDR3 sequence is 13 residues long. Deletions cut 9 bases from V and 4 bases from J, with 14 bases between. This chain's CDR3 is CATRDLGYNEQFF. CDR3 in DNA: TGCGCCACCAGGGACTTGGGGTACAATGAGCAGTTCTTC.

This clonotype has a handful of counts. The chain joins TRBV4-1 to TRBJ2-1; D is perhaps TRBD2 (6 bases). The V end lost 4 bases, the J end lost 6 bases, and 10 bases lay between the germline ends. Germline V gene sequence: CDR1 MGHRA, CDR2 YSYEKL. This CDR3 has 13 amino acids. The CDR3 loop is CASSPGESNEQFF. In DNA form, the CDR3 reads TGCGCCAGCAGCCCGGGGGAGTCCAATGAGCAGTTCTTC.

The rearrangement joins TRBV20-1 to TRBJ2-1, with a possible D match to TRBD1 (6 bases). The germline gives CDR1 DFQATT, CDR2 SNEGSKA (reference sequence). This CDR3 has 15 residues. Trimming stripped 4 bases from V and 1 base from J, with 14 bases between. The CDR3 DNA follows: TGCAGTGCTACCCGAGGACAGCGTTCCTACAATGAGCAGTTCTTC. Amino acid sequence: CSATRGQRSYNEQFF.